The next 5 T cell receptor beta chains were all read from a single sample in a study of shared clonotypes between healthy human individuals. CD45RO-negative, CCR7-selected cells formed the naive CD8 fraction, which excluded terminally differentiated effector memory CD45RA+ cells. Clones were sequenced by immunoSEQ multiplex PCR, and TCRdb holds only the in-frame ones, with some missing. The sample has about 2,200,000 clones, about 93% seen once. The sequenced sample consisted of naive CD8+ T cells from PBMCs. Receptors originate from a man in his late teens or twenties in good health. Some clones in this sample may be carry-over from other donors' samples.

This clone occurred once. The V gene is TRBV27, the J gene TRBJ2-5; 7 bases fit TRBD1. This CDR3 comprises 17 residues. V trimming: 0 bases; J trimming: 2 bases; junction bases outside the gene matches: 9. Germline-derived CDR1 and CDR2 are MNHEY and SMNVEV (reference sequence). CDR3 residues: CASSLSVPTGRQETQYF. For the CDR3, the DNA is TGTGCCAGCAGTTTATCGGTCCCGACAGGGCGGCAAGAGACCCAGTACTTC.

This chain links TRBV7-9 with TRBJ2-1, with TRBD2 as a possible D gene (5 bases). The CDR3 loop spans 19 amino acids. Between the trimmed V and J ends, which lost 5 bases and 0 bases, there was a span of 23 bases. Germline V gene data show CDR1 as SEHNR and CDR2 as FQNEAQ (reference sequence). The CDR3 spells CASSIREPFHQSSYNEQFF. CDR3 bases: TGTGCCAGCAGCATCCGGGAACCTTTCCATCAGAGCTCCTACAATGAGCAGTTCTTC.

The chain has TRBV6-1 and TRBJ2-3, with a possible D match to TRBD2 (5 bases). The V and J ends lost 8 bases and 5 bases respectively, with 8 bases between them. The CDR3 is 11 residues long. The V gene's germline CDR1 is MNHNS and CDR2 SASEGT. In DNA form, the CDR3 reads TGTGCCAGCCGAACTAGAGATACGCAGTATTTT. Translated, it gives CASRTRDTQYF.

The J gene is TRBJ1-1, the V gene TRBV6-6; D call uncertain. This CDR3 is 11 amino acids long. Germline CDR1 reads MNHNY; CDR2 reads SVGAGI (reference sequence). Trimming shortened V by 2 bases and J by 7 bases, and 5 bases separated the two germline ends. CDR3 bases: TGTGCCAGCAGTTACCCAGATGAAGCTTTCTTT. Amino acid sequence: CASSYPDEAFF.

CDR3 coding DNA: TGTGCCAGCACGGAGGGATCAGGGGAGCAGTACTTC. It is translated as CASTEGSGEQYF. The J gene is TRBJ2-7, the V gene TRBV6-5; perhaps TRBD2 as D (6 bases). Trimming took off 7 bases at V and 7 bases at J, with 14 bases between the two ends. The CDR3 runs to 12 residues. CDR1 and CDR2 from the germline V gene are MNHEY and SVGAGI.